Listed here is a single T cell receptor beta chain. Its antigen is unknown. Data came from immunoSEQ multiplex PCR; TCRdb stores just in-frame clones and leaves some out. The table records some 100,000 clones, around 80% of them present only once. The sample originates from a study of OX40 agonist ivuxolimab in advanced cancers. Study-wide findings and caveats: Expanded clones tended on average to be more numerous among CD8+ T cells than CD4+.

Autoimmune disease history or systemic immunosuppression excluded patients. This TCR was sampled from an adult with an advanced solid tumor such as melanoma, head and neck, liver or kidney cancer. This specimen was CD4+ or CD8+ T cells sorted from blood, taken in a trial of the OX40 agonist ivuxolimab.

CDR3 sequence: CASRSGTGSVDEQFF. The CDR3 DNA is TGTGCCAGCAGATCCGGGACAGGGTCGGTCGATGAGCAGTTCTTC. The chain has TRBV28 and TRBJ2-1, with 9 bases that match TRBD1. V lost 6 bases and J lost 8; bases outside the gene matches: 11. Germline CDR1 and CDR2: MDHEN and SYDVKM. The CDR3 runs 15 residues.